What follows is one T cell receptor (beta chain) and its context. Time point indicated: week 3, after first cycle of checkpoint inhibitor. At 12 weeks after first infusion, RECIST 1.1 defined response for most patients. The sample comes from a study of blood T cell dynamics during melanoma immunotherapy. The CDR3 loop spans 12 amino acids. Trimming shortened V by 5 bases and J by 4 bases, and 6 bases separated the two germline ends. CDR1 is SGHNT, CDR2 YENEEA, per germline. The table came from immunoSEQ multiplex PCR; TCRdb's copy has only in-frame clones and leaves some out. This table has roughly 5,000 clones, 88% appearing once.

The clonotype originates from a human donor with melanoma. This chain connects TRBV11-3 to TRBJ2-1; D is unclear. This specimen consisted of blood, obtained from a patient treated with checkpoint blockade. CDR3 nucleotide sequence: TGTGCCAGCAGCCTGGGGTACAATGAGCAGTTCTTC. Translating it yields CASSLGYNEQFF.